Listed below are T cell receptor beta chains from one sample, sequenced in a study of lymphopenia after photon versus proton radiotherapy. Sequencing was performed with immunoSEQ multiplex PCR; in TCRdb, only in-frame clones are kept and a portion is missing. The sample consists of 83,000 or so clones, more than 70% of them appearing once. Sample: peripheral blood, taken from a patient treated with proton-based radiotherapy. Source of these receptors: a man in his fifties or sixties with pancreatic cancer. The CDR3 runs from the conserved cysteine through the conserved F or W. Only some rows state a clone size, as once, few, many or a class for expanded clones.

V	size	J	CDR3
TRBV4-1	NA	TRBJ1-6	CASSQDKYGLENSPLHF
TRBV4-1	NA	TRBJ2-3	CASSRGTSGSLADTQYF
TRBV6-1	NA	TRBJ1-5	CASRGQGRLGPQHF
TRBV28	NA	TRBJ2-3	CASSPGQGTDTQYF
TRBV14	once	TRBJ1-3	CASSQDSTVSGNTIYF
TRBV5-1	NA	TRBJ2-7	CASIPGQGPYEQYF
TRBV30	NA	TRBJ2-2	CAWSRRRAGELFF
TRBV19	NA	TRBJ2-3	CASSIVGRGAWTDTQYF
TRBV28	NA	TRBJ2-2	CASTLSGEGGLGELFF
TRBV7-7	NA	TRBJ2-3	CASSLSEGDTQYF
TRBV19	NA	TRBJ1-5	CASSMKIKISGQGMDQPQHF
TRBV6-5	once	TRBJ1-1	CASSYGDRVDSEEAFF
TRBV7-7	NA	TRBJ2-1	CASSLDGQGSEQFF
TRBV30	NA	TRBJ1-5	CAWNRGRGVGQPQHF
TRBV28	NA	TRBJ2-7	CASSPRGQGFRDEQYF
TRBV14	NA	TRBJ2-1	CASSHWSFSYNEQFF
TRBV30	NA	TRBJ1-3	CAVGGFLGNTIYF
TRBV11-2	NA	TRBJ1-4	CASSLVQGAANEKLFF
TRBV7-2	NA	TRBJ1-3	CASSEDSTGNTIYF
TRBV6-1	NA	TRBJ2-6	CASKEGATGANVLTF
TRBV28	NA	TRBJ2-7	CASSLVGAGTDYEQYF
TRBV11-2	NA	TRBJ1-5	CASSLGRTENQPQHF
TRBV28	NA	TRBJ1-1	CASRAGGARYLAEAFF
TRBV4-1	NA	TRBJ1-2	CASSGTGSGYTF
TRBV6-1	NA	TRBJ2-7	CASSEAGRQYEQYF
TRBV29-1	NA	NA	CSVKTSHYPYEQYF
TRBV4-3	NA	TRBJ2-2	CASSQDREDGELFF
TRBV9	NA	TRBJ2-5	CASSVSRGMGTQYF
TRBV19	NA	TRBJ2-7	CASSIWGEQYF
TRBV6-5	once	TRBJ1-3	CASSPGGVGNTIYF
TRBV5-4	NA	NA	CASSFAGGSYEQYF
TRBV15	NA	TRBJ1-4	CATSRDGGGANEKLFF
TRBV27	NA	TRBJ1-2	CASSFSGGVAYGYTF
TRBV7-9	NA	TRBJ2-1	CASSPGQGTYNEQFF
TRBV11-2	NA	TRBJ2-7	CASNLAGVDEQYF
TRBV28	NA	TRBJ2-3	CASSPRTSRTDTQYF
TRBV30	NA	TRBJ1-5	CAWSVREGLNQPQHF
TRBV5-1	NA	TRBJ2-5	CASIQGPGMETQYF
TRBV5-1	few	TRBJ1-5	CASSLTGGNQPQHF
TRBV7-2	NA	TRBJ1-1	CASSLQGDEAFF
TRBV7-2	once	TRBJ1-1	CASRGGGAGLNTEAFF
TRBV5-6	NA	TRBJ2-7	CASSGTVKISYEQYF
TRBV5-1	NA	TRBJ2-2	CASSLAPGQGNTGELFF
TRBV5-5	NA	TRBJ2-2	CASSLIPGITGELFF
TRBV10-3	few	TRBJ1-3	CAISPTGDSGNTIYF
TRBV9	NA	TRBJ2-7	CASSLAMDPYEQYF
TRBV25-1	NA	TRBJ1-3	CASSEYDGSANSGNTIYF
TRBV28	NA	TRBJ2-7	CASSLIQQTGEQYF
TRBV5-4	NA	TRBJ2-7	CASSPSMGTYEQYF
TRBV7-9	NA	TRBJ2-2	CASRPRGVNTGELFF
TRBV20-1	few	TRBJ1-2	CSARWDYGYTF
TRBV28	NA	TRBJ2-3	CASSLGFGRGQPTDTQYF
TRBV6-5	NA	TRBJ1-4	CASSQGQGEEKLFF
TRBV29-1	NA	TRBJ1-4	CSAIGQLNEKLFF
TRBV2	NA	TRBJ2-5	CASSPQGLPGETQYF